This T cell receptor (beta chain) was sequenced during a study of OX40 agonist ivuxolimab in advanced cancers. Study-level background: Of the participants, more than 35% had some prior anti-PD-1, anti-PD-L1 or anti-CTLA-4 therapy, which was allowed. Three partial responders included one hepatocellular carcinoma patient and two cutaneous melanoma patients.

The table came from immunoSEQ multiplex PCR; TCRdb's copy has only in-frame clones and leaves some out. The repertoire holds tens of thousands of clones, with 80% to 90% as singletons. The CDR3 is made up of 13 amino acids. Looked up from germline, CDR1 is MNHNY and CDR2 is SVGAGI (reference sequence). V lost 6 bases and J 4 bases, leaving 12 bases between the germline ends. The table lists this clone with a count of one. The TCR originated in an adult with an advanced solid tumor such as melanoma, head and neck, liver or kidney cancer. Here the sequenced sample was CD4+ or CD8+ T cells sorted from blood, taken in a trial of the OX40 agonist ivuxolimab. The chain joins TRBV6-6 to TRBJ1-2; D unresolved. CDR3 coding DNA: TGTGCCAGCAGCTATCCCCGGGGCTATGGCTACACCTTC. Its protein is CASSYPRGYGYTF.